This TCR beta chain was retrieved from a study of T cell responses to AZD1222 COVID-19 vaccine (dated by TCRdb to about 2021). About the study as a whole: TCR sequencing covered roughly 230 trial participants: 200 to 220 given two doses of AZD1222 and approximately 25 given two doses of MenACWY control vaccine. Trial participants were enrolled by age into 18-55, 56-69 and 70-plus year subgroups, with 148, 28 and 57 TCR-sequenced participants respectively. Overall study outcomes, separate from this receptor: Because no samples from the day 14 peak response were available, repertoires could be characterized only after the peak T cell response. Spike-specific TCR breadth and depth rose significantly after two AZD1222 doses compared with day 0 and with MenACWY recipients. Conclusions about previously exposed vaccinees are limited, since just 5 to 7 AZD1222 recipients were seropositive for SARS-CoV-2 at baseline. Reportedly, close to half of the unique spike-specific TCRs recognized epitopes lying outside the regions that are mutated in the B.1.351 and B.1.1.7 variants. Participants were mostly white British and included more females than males, and it was suggested by the authors that clonal diversity may have been underestimated. In the small 56-69-year group, the increase in depth fell short of significance, most likely because of low power. Vaccine-associated CD4 TCRs spanned the whole spike protein, with dominant responses in regions 160-218 and 743-854.

The CDR3 regions of human TCRbeta chains were subjected to immunosequencing. Processing in the source paper ran as follows. TCRs in the repertoires were matched against a reference library of SARS-CoV-2-specific TCRs that had been generated with the MIRA antigen-specificity platform. Breadth meant the fraction of unique TCRs that were SARS-CoV-2-associated, whereas depth meant the fraction of total T cells that were SARS-CoV-2-associated. Using the MIRA data, each spike-specific TCR was assigned both to the spike region to which the TCR was reactive and to a CD4 or CD8 class. Log10-transformed breadth and depth values were compared by one-way ANOVA with Sidak's multiple comparisons tests. Drawn from immuneACCESS, this table holds only the in-frame rearrangements with V and J called that TCRdb kept. Clones are partly lost; checked studies trace under half to an unresolved V gene and leave the rest unexplained. V and J calls and clone size come straight from that table; D and trimming were deduced from the DNA. Present in this sample are some 180,000 clones, roughly nine tenths of which were seen just once. The biggest ten clones account for around 1% of the sample.

As for this clone: What antigen it recognizes has not been identified. Per-nucleotide qualities are absent, and no much larger clonotype sits a single base away.

Per the publication, the time point label means: about 28 days (+/-7) after the second vaccine dose. Because spike-specific TCR depth and breadth did not differ between the two schedules, AZD1222 recipients who got a second dose at roughly 4 weeks were pooled with those who got a second dose at roughly 12 weeks. Vaccinee samples came from UK trials COV001 and COV002, including a single-blind randomized controlled phase 2/3 trial of AZD1222 (ChAdOx1 nCoV-19) in healthy adults. For TCRbeta chain sequencing, PBMC samples from trial participants were taken at day 0 and at day 28 after the second dose. The clonotype was recovered from an adult who received the AZD1222 COVID-19 vaccine. The source was peripheral blood, collected 28 days after the second AZD1222 dose.

The nucleotide sequence reads as follows: TGTGCCAGCGGACTAGCGGGGGGGCTTGAGACCCAGTACTTC. The resulting protein is CASGLAGGLETQYF. Here the chain combines TRBV5-6 and TRBJ2-5; 15 of the junction bases match TRBD2. Spanning cysteine to phenylalanine, the CDR3 consists of 14 amino acids. The kept DNA is CDR3 alone, 42 bases in frame from the first base. V trim: 7 bases; J trim: 5 bases; unmatched bases: 3. In the germline V gene, CDR1 corresponds to SGHDT and CDR2 to YYEEEE.